A single TCR beta chain is shown here with its context. Its antigen remains unknown. The repertoire was sequenced with immunoSEQ multiplex PCR; TCRdb's copy has only in-frame clones and lacks some. The data contain about 8,000 clones, approximately 88% of them seen just once; the ten biggest clones take up approximately 6.8%. These data come from a study of T cell responses to AZD1222 COVID-19 vaccine. Overall study findings and caveats: Spike-wide coverage was observed for vaccine-associated CD4 TCRs, with dominant responses at 160-218 and 743-854. The study found Spike-specific TCR breadth and depth rose after two AZD1222 doses. Clonal diversity may have been underestimated in mostly white British donors.

The clonotype originates from an adult who received the AZD1222 COVID-19 vaccine. Sequencing was performed on peripheral blood, taken 28 days after the second AZD1222 dose.

The CDR3 here is CASSRSVSSYEQYF. As DNA, the CDR3 is TGTGCCAGCAGCCGCAGCGTAAGCTCCTACGAGCAGTACTTC. The V call is TRBV7-9, the J call TRBJ2-7; no clear D. The CDR3 runs 14 residues. V lost 5 bases, J lost 0 bases, and 11 bases lay in between. Per germline, CDR1 SEHNR and CDR2 FQNEAQ (reference sequence).